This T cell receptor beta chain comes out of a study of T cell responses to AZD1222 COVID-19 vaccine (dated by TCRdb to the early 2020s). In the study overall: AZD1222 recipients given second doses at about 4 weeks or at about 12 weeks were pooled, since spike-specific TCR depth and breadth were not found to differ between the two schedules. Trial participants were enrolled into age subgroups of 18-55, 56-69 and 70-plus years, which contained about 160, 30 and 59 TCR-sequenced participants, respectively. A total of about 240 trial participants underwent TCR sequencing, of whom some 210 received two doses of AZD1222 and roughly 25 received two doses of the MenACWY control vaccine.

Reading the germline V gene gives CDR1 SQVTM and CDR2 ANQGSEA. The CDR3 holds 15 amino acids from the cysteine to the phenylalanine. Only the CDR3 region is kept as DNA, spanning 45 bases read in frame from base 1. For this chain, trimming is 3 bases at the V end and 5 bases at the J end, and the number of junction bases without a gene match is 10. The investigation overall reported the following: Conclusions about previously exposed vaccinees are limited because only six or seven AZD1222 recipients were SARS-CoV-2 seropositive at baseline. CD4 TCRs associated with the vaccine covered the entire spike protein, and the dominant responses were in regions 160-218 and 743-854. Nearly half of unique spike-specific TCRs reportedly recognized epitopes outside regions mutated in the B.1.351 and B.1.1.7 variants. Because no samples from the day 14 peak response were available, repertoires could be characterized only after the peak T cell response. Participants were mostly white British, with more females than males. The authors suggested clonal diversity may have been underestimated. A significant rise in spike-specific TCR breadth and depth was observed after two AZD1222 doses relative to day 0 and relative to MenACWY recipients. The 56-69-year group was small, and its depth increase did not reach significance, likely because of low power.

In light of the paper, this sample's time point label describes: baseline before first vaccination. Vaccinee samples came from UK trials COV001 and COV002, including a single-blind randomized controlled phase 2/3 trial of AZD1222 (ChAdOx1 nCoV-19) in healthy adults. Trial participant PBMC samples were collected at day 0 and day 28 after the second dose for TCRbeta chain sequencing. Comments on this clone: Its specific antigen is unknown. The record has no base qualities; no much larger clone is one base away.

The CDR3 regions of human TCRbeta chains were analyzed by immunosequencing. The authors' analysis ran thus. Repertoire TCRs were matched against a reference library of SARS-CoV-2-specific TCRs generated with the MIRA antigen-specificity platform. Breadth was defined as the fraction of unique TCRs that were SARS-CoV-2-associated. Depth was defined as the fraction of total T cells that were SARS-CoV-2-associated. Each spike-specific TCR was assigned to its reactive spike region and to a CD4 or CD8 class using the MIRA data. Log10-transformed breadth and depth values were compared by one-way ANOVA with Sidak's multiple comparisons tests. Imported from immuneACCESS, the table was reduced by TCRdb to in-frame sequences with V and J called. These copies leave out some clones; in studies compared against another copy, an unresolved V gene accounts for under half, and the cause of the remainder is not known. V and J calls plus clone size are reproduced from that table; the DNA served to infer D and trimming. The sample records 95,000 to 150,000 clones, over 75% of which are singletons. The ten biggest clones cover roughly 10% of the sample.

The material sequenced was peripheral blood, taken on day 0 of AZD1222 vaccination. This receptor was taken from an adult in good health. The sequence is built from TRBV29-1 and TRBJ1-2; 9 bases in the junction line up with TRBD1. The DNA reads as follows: TGCAGCGTTGAGGGGACAGGGTCGACGACTTATGGCTACACCTTC. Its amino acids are CSVEGTGSTTYGYTF.